This T cell receptor beta chain appears in the sequencing data of a study of Graves' ophthalmopathy and Graves' hyperthyroidism. Study context: Peripheral blood sampling preceded any treatment and occurred at initial diagnosis.

This CDR3 spans 14 amino acids. V was clipped by 3 bases and J by 4 bases, with 12 bases between them. CDR1 and CDR2 (germline): MNHEY, SMNVEV (reference sequence). Amplification of TCR beta CDR3 regions used RNA transcripts. HTBI primers served in a first-round RT-PCR, which a second-round multiplex PCR followed. TCRdb reanalysed the multiplex PCR reads using MiXCR and keeps one entry per CDR3 protein. The sample has about 220,000 distinct CDR3 sequences; 20% to 25% are singletons. Patients with other autoimmune diseases, uncontrolled infections, pregnancy or lactation were excluded. Orbital computed tomography, together with clinical symptoms, serum thyroxine, TRAb and thyroid ultrasound, was used for diagnosis.

This TCR was recovered from a woman in her forties or fifties with Graves' ophthalmopathy. The material sequenced was peripheral blood. This sequence joins TRBV27 and TRBJ2-5, with D possibly being TRBD2 (5 bases). The CDR3 loop is CASSFGESVETQYF. Written as DNA, the CDR3 is TGTGCCAGCAGTTTCGGGGAATCGGTAGAGACCCAGTACTTC.